The entry that follows covers one T cell receptor (beta chain) sequence. As yet, its antigen is unknown. This sample is part of a study of T cell repertoires in cytomegalovirus infection. Study-level information: TCR beta signatures that were public indicated CMV infection and matching HLA type. Findings of the study overall: Clonotypes of TCR beta that were HLA-C-restricted and CMV-specific dominated the ex vivo response. Carriers of CMV plus the relevant HLA were identified by cumulative public TCR beta family frequency.

The CDR3 length is 15 residues. Germline assignment: CDR1 DFQATT and CDR2 SNEGSKA (reference sequence). The V gene end was trimmed by 5 bases and the J gene end by 2 bases; junction bases not matched to a gene: 5. Each CDR3 protein is one row after TCRdb ran MiXCR on the reads. This sample has 750,000 to 900,000 distinct CDR3 sequences, with about 28% found just once. The rearrangement links TRBV20-1 to TRBJ2-3, with TRBD2 identical over 12 bases. The TCR originated in a human donor in good health (CMV status not recorded). Some clones in this sample may be carry-over from other donors' samples. This specimen consisted of cultured CD8+ T cells from PBMCs, obtained from culture after CMV antigen stimulation. CDR3 DNA sequence: TGCAGTGCTTCCAGACTAGCGGGGGTCACAGATACGCAGTATTTT. The encoded protein is CSASRLAGVTDTQYF.